The clone carrying this TCR beta chain was observed at least ten times. What it recognizes is unknown. The sample is drawn from a study of blood T cells in healthy people across ages. Overall study findings and caveats: Measured against age, TCR beta diversity per million T cells decreased in a roughly linear manner.

Individuals who donated were healthy Caucasians from Russia aged about 6 to 95. Deletions cut 2 bases from V and 2 bases from J, with 4 bases between. CDR1 MNHEY and CDR2 SMNVEV come from the germline V gene (reference sequence). This CDR3 spans 13 amino acids. Primed by a sample-barcoded 5' primer and a J-beta primer mix, a second PCR proceeded for about 7 to 11 cycles. Every single cDNA molecule received a tag from a template-switch adaptor with 12 random nucleotides. TCRdb itself ran the 5' RACE reads through MiXCR, one entry per CDR3 protein. The table has over 500,000 distinct CDR3 sequences, about 28% seen once. A further study also used this sample, focusing on T cells of mothers and their children. Per that study: Reads recorded for TCR beta CDR3 numbered over 9.5 million per mother and around 2.8 million per child.

Sequences were obtained from blood. The V gene is TRBV27, the J gene TRBJ2-1; D unclear. This TCR was recovered from a boy between 2 and 10 years old in good health. The CDR3 DNA follows: TGTGCCAGCAGTTTAAGGCCCTACAATGAGCAGTTCTTC. This encodes CASSLRPYNEQFF.